This T cell receptor (beta chain) originates from a study of blood T cells in healthy people across ages. Through a sample-barcoded 5' primer and a J-beta primer mix, a second PCR was run for 7 to 11 cycles. TCRdb reprocessed the 5' RACE reads via MiXCR and lists one record per CDR3 protein. The table lists roughly 1.9 million distinct CDR3 sequences, 35% to 50% of them singletons. The ends were cut back, 2 bases at V and 13 bases at J, with 27 bases in the middle. The CDR3 runs to 16 residues. The germline gives CDR1 DFQATT, CDR2 SNEGSKA (reference sequence). This clonotype was seen more than once but under ten times.

Input material: blood. The chain links TRBV20-1 to TRBJ2-4, with a tentative D call TRBD2 (6 bases). The source is a human donor in good health. The CDR3 DNA reads TGCAGTGCTAGATCGATGTCTAGCGCTCTCCGCAATGAGCAGTACTTC. Protein: CSARSMSSALRNEQYF.